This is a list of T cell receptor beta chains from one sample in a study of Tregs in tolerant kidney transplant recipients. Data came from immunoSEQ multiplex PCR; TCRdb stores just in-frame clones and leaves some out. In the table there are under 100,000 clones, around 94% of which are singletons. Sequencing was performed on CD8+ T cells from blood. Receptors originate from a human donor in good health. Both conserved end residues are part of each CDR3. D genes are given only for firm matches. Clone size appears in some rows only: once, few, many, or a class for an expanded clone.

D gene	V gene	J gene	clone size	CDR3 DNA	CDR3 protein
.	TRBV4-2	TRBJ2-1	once	TGTGCCAGCAGCCAAGATGGTGGGCGGCCCTCCTACAATGAGCAGTTCTTC	CASSQDGGRPSYNEQFF
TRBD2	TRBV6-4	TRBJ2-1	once	TGTGCCAGCAGACTAGCGGGAGGAGACTACAATGAGCAGTTCTTC	CASRLAGGDYNEQFF
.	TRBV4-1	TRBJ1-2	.	TGCGCCAGCAGCCAAACCGAGACTAACTATGGCTACACCTTC	CASSQTETNYGYTF
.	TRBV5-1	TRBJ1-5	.	TGCGCCAGCAGCTCGACAGTCAATCAGCCCCAGCATTTT	CASSSTVNQPQHF
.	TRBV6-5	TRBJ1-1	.	TGTGCCAGCAGTTACAGGCAGGGGAACACTGAAGCTTTCTTT	CASSYRQGNTEAFF
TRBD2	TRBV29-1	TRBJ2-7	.	TGCAGCGCCGCTAGCGGGCAGGCCTACGAGCAGTACTTC	CSAASGQAYEQYF
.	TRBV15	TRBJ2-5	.	TGTGCCACCGAGAGAAGCGGCCAAGAGACCCAGTACTTC	CATERSGQETQYF
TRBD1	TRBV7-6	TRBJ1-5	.	TGTGCCAGCAGCTTAGTTTGGGCAGGGGGCCTTTGCAATCAGCCCCAGCATTTT	CASSLVWAGGLCNQPQHF
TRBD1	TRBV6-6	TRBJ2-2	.	TGTGCCAGCAGTCCCCGACAGGGAAAGGCCGGGGAGCTGTTTTTT	CASSPRQGKAGELFF
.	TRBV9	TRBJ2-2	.	TGTGCCAGCAGCCCCCAAGGGTCGGCCGGGGAGCTGTTTTTT	CASSPQGSAGELFF
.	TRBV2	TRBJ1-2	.	TGTGCCAGCAGGGGCGGGGGCTACTATGGCTACACCTTC	CASRGGGYYGYTF
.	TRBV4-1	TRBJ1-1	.	TGCGCCAGCAGCCAAGTCGGAGGAAACACTGAAGCTTTCTTT	CASSQVGGNTEAFF
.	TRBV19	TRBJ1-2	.	TGTGCCAGTAGTATAGTTCCCGGGACACCCTATGGCTACACCTTC	CASSIVPGTPYGYTF
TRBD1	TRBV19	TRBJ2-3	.	TGTGCCAGTAGGGACCGGGCAGGGGGAAGAACAGATACGCAGTATTTT	CASRDRAGGRTDTQYF
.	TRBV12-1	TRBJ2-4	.	TGTGCCGGTCCACAGGGGGCGAAGCCAGAAAACATTCAGTACTTC	CAGPQGAKPENIQYF
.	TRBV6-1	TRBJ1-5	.	TGTGCCAGCAGCGAACGGGGGGCGAAGAGCAATCAGCCCCAGCATTTT	CASSERGAKSNQPQHF
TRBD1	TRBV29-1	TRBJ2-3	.	TGCAGCGTTGAAGCCCGAAGGACAGGGAGCACAGATACGCAGTATTTT	CSVEARRTGSTDTQYF
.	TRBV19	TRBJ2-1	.	TGTGCCAGTCAGCTCCGGTCCGTTGGTGAGCAGTTCTTC	CASQLRSVGEQFF
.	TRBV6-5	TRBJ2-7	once	TGTGCCAGCAGTTACTCGAGAGGCAGACTTTCCTACGAGCAGTACTTC	CASSYSRGRLSYEQYF
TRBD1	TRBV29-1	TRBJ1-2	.	TGCAGCGTTGAGGCAGGGGGCGCCTATGGCTACACCTTC	CSVEAGGAYGYTF
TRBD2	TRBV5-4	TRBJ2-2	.	TGTGCCAGCAGCTTGTCACTAGCGGGGAAGGGGAACACCGGGGAGCTGTTTTTT	CASSLSLAGKGNTGELFF
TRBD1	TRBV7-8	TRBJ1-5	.	TGTGCCAGCAGCTTCAGGGGGAGAGATCAGCCCCAGCATTTT	CASSFRGRDQPQHF
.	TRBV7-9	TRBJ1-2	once	TGTGCCAGCAGCCTCGCTACGGGAGCAGGTCCTAACTATGGCTACACCTTC	CASSLATGAGPNYGYTF
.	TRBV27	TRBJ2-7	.	TGTGCCAGCAGTTCAGGGACACTCTACGAGCAGTACTTC	CASSSGTLYEQYF
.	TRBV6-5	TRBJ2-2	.	TGTGCCAGCAGTACCCCCGGGCATAACACCGGGGAGCTGTTTTTT	CASSTPGHNTGELFF
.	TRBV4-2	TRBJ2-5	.	TGTGCCAGCAGCCAAGACTGGAGGGAGCAAGAGACCCAGTACTTC	CASSQDWREQETQYF
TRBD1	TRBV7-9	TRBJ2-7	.	TGTGCCAGCAGCCTGAGACAGGGGCCCTACGAGCAGTACTTC	CASSLRQGPYEQYF
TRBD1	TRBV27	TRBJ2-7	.	TGTGCCAGCAGTTTATTGGGGTCAGGGGGCCCCCACGAGCAGTACTTC	CASSLLGSGGPHEQYF
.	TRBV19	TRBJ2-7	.	TGTGCCAGTAGTATTAGGTACAGTCTCCCCTACGAGCAGTACTTC	CASSIRYSLPYEQYF
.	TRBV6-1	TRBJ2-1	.	TGTGCCAGCAGTGAGGGAGGGGGTGAGCAGTTCTTC	CASSEGGGEQFF
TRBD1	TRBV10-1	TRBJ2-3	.	TGCGCCAGCAGTGAGGGGACAGTCACAGATACGCAGTATTTT	CASSEGTVTDTQYF
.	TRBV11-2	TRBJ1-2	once	TGTGCCAGCAGCTTAGATCGCCCAGATGGCTACACCTTC	CASSLDRPDGYTF
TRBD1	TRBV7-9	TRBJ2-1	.	TGTGCCAGCAGCTTAGGACAGGGGGTGTTCTTC	CASSLGQGVFF
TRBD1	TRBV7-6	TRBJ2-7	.	TGTGCCAGCAGTAGGGGGCCCGAGCAGTACTTC	CASSRGPEQYF
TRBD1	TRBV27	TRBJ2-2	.	TGTGCCAGCAGTTTAGGCACAGGGGCCACCGGGGAGCTGTTTTTT	CASSLGTGATGELFF
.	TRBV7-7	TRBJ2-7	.	TGTGCTAGCAGCCGCGGTCGGGGGGCCAACGAGCAGTACTTC	CASSRGRGANEQYF